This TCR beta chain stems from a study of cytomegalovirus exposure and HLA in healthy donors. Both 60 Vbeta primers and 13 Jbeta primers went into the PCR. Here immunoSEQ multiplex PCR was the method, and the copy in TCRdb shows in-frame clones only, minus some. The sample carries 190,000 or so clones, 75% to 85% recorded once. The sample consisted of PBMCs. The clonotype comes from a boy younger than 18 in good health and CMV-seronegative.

The CDR3 nucleotides are TGCGCCAGCAGCGCGGGGACCCAATTATACGAGCAGTACTTC. Its translation: CASSAGTQLYEQYF. This sequence joins TRBV5-1 and TRBJ2-7, with D tentatively TRBD2 (6 bases). CDR1 is SGHRS, CDR2 YFSETQ, per germline. The length of the CDR3 is 14 residues. Trimming shortened V by 4 bases and J by 4 bases, and 15 bases separated the two germline ends.